This T cell receptor beta chain is drawn from a study of CD8 T cells in Susac syndrome. It was with random hexamers that about 0.45 to 1 ug RNA was reverse transcribed. The immunoSEQ assay covered 54 Vbeta and 13 Jbeta segments for CDR3. From the immunoSEQ multiplex PCR reads, TCRdb called clonotypes with MiXCR, one entry per CDR3 protein. The profile shows approximately 190,000 distinct CDR3 sequences, 85% to 95% of them singletons. For this clonotype: Antigen: not known.

Regarding the study as a whole: It was acknowledged in the study that the number of individuals who were included in its TCR sequencing and HLA analysis was relatively small.

TCR beta was sequenced from blood CD8+ and CD4+ T cells. CD8+ and CD4+ T cells were negatively isolated; TEMRA cells were FACS-enriched. Germline loops: CDR1 SGHNT, CDR2 YYREEE (reference sequence). The CDR3 is made up of 18 amino acids. Trimming cost V 1 base and J 0 bases; bases outside gene matches: 7. This chain links TRBV5-4 with TRBJ2-1; TRBD1 matches at 10 bases. The sample consisted of CD4+ T cells from PBMCs. This TCR came from a human donor in good health. The CDR3 nucleotides read TGTGCCAGCAGCTTGCGAGGGACAGGGGTGAACTCCTACAATGAGCAGTTCTTC. Translation gives CASSLRGTGVNSYNEQFF. Full variable domain (rest looked up from reference TRBV5-4 and TRBJ2-1): ETGVTQSPTHLIKTRGQQVTLRCSSQSGHNTVSWYQQALGQGPQFIFQYYREEENGRGNFPPRFSGLQFPNYSSELNVNALELDDSALYLCASSLRGTGVNSYNEQFFGPGTRLTVL.